This is a list of T cell receptor beta chains from one sample in a study of a mutant IDH1 vaccine in newly diagnosed glioma. Antigens for these TCRs are unknown. This table comes from immunoSEQ multiplex PCR, and its TCRdb copy is limited to in-frame clones, with some not included. Here the sample spans 49,000 or so clones, more than 70% being singletons. The sequences come from PBMCs, collected from a glioma patient whose treatment included an IDH1 peptide vaccine. The receptors were gathered from a middle-aged woman with glioma. Both conserved end residues are part of each CDR3. Fields, in order: V gene, D gene, J gene, clone size, CDR3 DNA, CDR3 protein. A D gene is named only where the DNA matches it firmly. Rows give clone size only sometimes, using once, few, many, or a class for an expanded clone.

V gene: TRBV5-8
D gene: .
J gene: TRBJ2-5
clone size: .
CDR3 DNA: TGTGCCAGCAGCTCCGGCGAGACCCAGTACTTC
CDR3 protein: CASSSGETQYF

V gene: TRBV12-5
D gene: .
J gene: TRBJ1-4
clone size: .
CDR3 DNA: TGTGCTAGTGGTTGGGAGTCAACTAATGAAAAACTGTTTTTT
CDR3 protein: CASGWESTNEKLFF

V gene: TRBV30
D gene: .
J gene: TRBJ1-6
clone size: .
CDR3 DNA: TGTGCCTGGAGTCCGACGACAGAAGGGCCCCTCCACTTT
CDR3 protein: CAWSPTTEGPLHF

V gene: TRBV5-6
D gene: TRBD1
J gene: TRBJ1-2
clone size: .
CDR3 DNA: TGTGCCAGCAGCCGGGACAGGGCTAACTATGGCTACACCTTC
CDR3 protein: CASSRDRANYGYTF

V gene: TRBV21-1
D gene: .
J gene: TRBJ1-2
clone size: .
CDR3 DNA: TGTGCCAGCAGCAAATCTCCTGGAGCCTCAGGGATGGACTATGGCTACACCTTC
CDR3 protein: CASSKSPGASGMDYGYTF

V gene: TRBV7-2
D gene: .
J gene: TRBJ1-2
clone size: .
CDR3 DNA: TGTGCCAGCAGCTTAGAGGCGAGTAACTATGGCTACACCTTC
CDR3 protein: CASSLEASNYGYTF

V gene: TRBV6-5
D gene: .
J gene: TRBJ1-1
clone size: few
CDR3 DNA: TGTGCCAGCAGTTACCTCGAGGGCACTGAAGCTTTCTTT
CDR3 protein: CASSYLEGTEAFF

V gene: TRBV2
D gene: .
J gene: TRBJ1-5
clone size: few
CDR3 DNA: TGTGCCAGCAGTGGAGGAGGGAATCAGCCCCAGCATTTT
CDR3 protein: CASSGGGNQPQHF

V gene: TRBV19
D gene: TRBD1
J gene: TRBJ2-4
clone size: .
CDR3 DNA: TGTGCCAGTAGTCCGGACAGGGCGGATGGAAACATTCAGTACTTC
CDR3 protein: CASSPDRADGNIQYF

V gene: TRBV6-4
D gene: .
J gene: TRBJ1-1
clone size: .
CDR3 DNA: TGTGCCAGCAGTTCTCAGAGTAACACTGAAGCTTTCTTT
CDR3 protein: CASSSQSNTEAFF

V gene: TRBV6-5
D gene: .
J gene: TRBJ1-1
clone size: few
CDR3 DNA: TGTGCCAGCAGTTATAACCACGCAGGGGACACTGAAGCTTTCTTT
CDR3 protein: CASSYNHAGDTEAFF

V gene: TRBV10-3
D gene: .
J gene: TRBJ1-6
clone size: .
CDR3 DNA: TGTGCCATCAGTGGCCAGGGAGGCGTCTCACCCCTCCACTTT
CDR3 protein: CAISGQGGVSPLHF

V gene: TRBV9
D gene: TRBD2
J gene: TRBJ2-1
clone size: .
CDR3 DNA: TGTGCCAGCAGTCCCCAGGCGGCTAGCGGGAGCAATGAGCAGTTCTTC
CDR3 protein: CASSPQAASGSNEQFF

V gene: TRBV5-5
D gene: TRBD1
J gene: TRBJ2-7
clone size: .
CDR3 DNA: TGTGCCAGCGGCCGACAGGGTGTAGGCGAGCAGTACTTC
CDR3 protein: CASGRQGVGEQYF

V gene: TRBV7-2
D gene: .
J gene: TRBJ1-4
clone size: few
CDR3 DNA: TGTGCCAGCAGCTTTGGCAGGCGGCAGGGAACTAATGAAAAACTGTTTTTT
CDR3 protein: CASSFGRRQGTNEKLFF